One and the same sample provided the 24 T cell receptor beta chains below, sequenced in a study of blood T cell repertoires in COVID-19. TCRdb's table, derived via immunoSEQ multiplex PCR, lists solely in-frame clones and lacks some. The repertoire holds around 77,000 clones, with 83% as singletons. Sequencing used peripheral blood. The receptors shown here come from a man younger than 45 with COVID-19, enrolled during active disease.

The V and J genes are TRBV11-3 and TRBJ2-7, with 8 bases matching TRBD2. The CDR3 has 13 amino acids. With V trimmed by 0 bases and J by 7 bases, 2 bases remained unmatched. CDR1 and CDR2 (germline): SGHNT, YENEEA. CDR3 region: CASSLESGGEQYF. The CDR3 region has the DNA TGTGCCAGCAGCTTAGAATCGGGAGGGGAGCAGTACTTC.

The V and J genes are TRBV6-4 and TRBJ2-3, with TRBD1 identical over 10 bases. V was clipped by 6 bases and J by 2 bases; unmatched bases: 5. The CDR3 runs 15 residues. The germline gives CDR1 MRHNA, CDR2 SNTAGT. Here the CDR3 reads CASSPGTGDTDTQYF. CDR3 sequence (DNA): TGTGCCAGCAGCCCCGGGACAGGGGACACAGATACGCAGTATTTT.

The rearrangement links TRBV19 to TRBJ1-1, with 8 bases that match TRBD1. Trimming cost V 2 bases and J 11 bases; bases outside gene matches: 4. Germline V CDR1 and CDR2: LNHDA, SQIVND (reference sequence). The CDR3 covers 12 residues. Here the CDR3 DNA reads TGTGCCAGTAGTATAAGGGACAGGAGCGCTTTCTTT. This encodes CASSIRDRSAFF.

CDR3 sequence (DNA): TGTGCCTGGCGTAAAAATTCACCCCTCCACTTT. Protein sequence: CAWRKNSPLHF. The gene calls are TRBV30 and TRBJ1-6, with D unclear. V was cut by 5 bases and J by 7 bases, with 6 bases left in between. The germline V gene encodes CDR1 GTSNPN and CDR2 SVGIG (reference sequence). The CDR3 consists of 11 residues.

This clone has more than one count but fewer than ten. The V gene is TRBV2, the J gene TRBJ2-1, with D possibly matching TRBD2 (5 bases). In germline, CDR1 is SNHLY, CDR2 FYNNEI. The CDR3 covers 11 residues. This CDR3 is CASASEGLEFF. The CDR3 DNA sequence: TGTGCAAGCGCAAGCGAGGGTTTGGAGTTCTTC.

The rearrangement joins TRBV5-1 to TRBJ1-2; D unresolved. CDR3 length: 16 amino acids. V lost 0 bases, J lost 8 bases, and 20 bases lay in between. Germline lookup yields CDR1 SGHRS and CDR2 YFSETQ. DNA of the CDR3: TGCGCCAGCAGCTTGGGACACGACATTACCGTGGGCGGCTACACCTTC. Protein: CASSLGHDITVGGYTF.

V and J are TRBV4-1 and TRBJ2-3, with 11 nucleotides matching TRBD2. The CDR3 totals 19 residues. V gave up 1 base and J gave up 2 bases; unmatched junction bases: 11. From germline, CDR1 is MGHRA and CDR2 YSYEKL. CDR3 sequence: CASSQGGPGLAEVTDTQYF. DNA of the CDR3: TGCGCCAGCAGCCAAGGAGGACCGGGACTAGCGGAAGTCACAGATACGCAGTATTTT.

The J gene is TRBJ2-7, the V gene TRBV12-3 or TRBV12-4, with a weak D call TRBD1 (5 bases). This CDR3 contains 13 residues. V lost 5 bases and J 6 bases, leaving 14 bases between the germline ends. The CDR3 nucleotides are TGTGCCAGCAGTCAGGGCGGCTCGAGCGAGCAGTACTTC. Residues: CASSQGGSSEQYF.

This chain connects TRBV24-1 to TRBJ2-7; D is possibly TRBD1 (6 bases). CDR1 KGHDR and CDR2 SFDVKD come from the germline V gene. There are 14 residues in the CDR3. Trimming took 3 bases from V and 5 from J, leaving 13 bases between them. The CDR3 DNA sequence: TGTGCCACCAGTGATAGCAGGGGTGGCCACGAGCAGTACTTC. As protein: CATSDSRGGHEQYF.

This clone was counted a single time. This chain links TRBV18 with TRBJ2-2; a weak D match, TRBD1 (6 bases). CDR1 and CDR2 from the germline V gene are KGHSH and LQKENI. This CDR3 region has 15 residues. V lost 1 base, J lost 3 bases, and 9 bases lay in between. The CDR3 coding sequence is TGTGCCAGCTCACCACGGGCAGGGGACACCGGGGAGCTGTTTTTT. Its protein product is CASSPRAGDTGELFF.

The chain couples TRBV7-2 to TRBJ2-3, with a tentative D call TRBD2 (5 bases). V lost 0 bases and J 2 bases, leaving 9 bases between the germline ends. The CDR3 is 15 residues long. CDR1 is SGHTA, CDR2 FQGNSA, per germline. The CDR3: CASSLAGAFTDTQYF. The CDR3, as DNA: TGTGCCAGCAGCTTAGCGGGAGCCTTCACAGATACGCAGTATTTT.

This chain joins TRBV2 and TRBJ1-5, with a weak D call TRBD1 (6 bases). V lost 11 bases and J 0 bases, leaving 17 bases between the germline ends. The CDR3 loop spans 15 amino acids. The germline CDR1 and CDR2 sequences are SNHLY and FYNNEI. CDR3 sequence (DNA): TGTGCCTCCCGGAACAGGGAATATAGCAATCAGCCCCAGCATTTT. Protein: CASRNREYSNQPQHF.

This rearrangement joins TRBV7-9 to TRBJ1-2; the D gene is possibly TRBD1 (5 bases). With 5 bases removed from V and 8 bases from J, the gap between germline ends came to 15 bases. The CDR3 is 13 amino acids. The germline V gene encodes CDR1 SEHNR and CDR2 FQNEAQ (reference sequence). The CDR3 coding sequence is TGTGCCAGCAGCAGTACAGGTTCTCAAGGCTACACCTTC. This encodes CASSSTGSQGYTF.

CDR3 region: CATSARETQYF. Here the CDR3 DNA reads TGTGCCACCAGTGCCAGGGAGACCCAGTACTTC. The chain joins TRBV24-1 to TRBJ2-5, with D unresolved. Trimming stripped 5 bases from V and 5 bases from J, with 5 bases between. This CDR3 spans 11 amino acids. Germline-derived CDR1 and CDR2 are KGHDR and SFDVKD.

In its sample, this clone was seen a few times. The chain links TRBV28 to TRBJ2-6; weak D call: TRBD1 (6 bases). CDR1 MDHEN and CDR2 SYDVKM come from the germline V gene. The length of the CDR3 is 20 residues. V shed 3 bases and J shed 0 bases, with 21 bases lying between them. The CDR3 DNA reads as TGTGCCAGCAGTTTGTCTTTATTATGGGGACAAAGCTCTGGGGCCAACGTCCTGACTTTC. This sequence encodes CASSLSLLWGQSSGANVLTF.

Only a few counts were recorded for this clone. This chain uses TRBV6-8 with TRBJ1-5, with 9 bases fitting TRBD1. Trimming took 8 bases from V and 7 from J; bases not matched to a gene: 12. Germline CDR1 reads MNHGY; CDR2 reads SAAAGT. The length of the CDR3 is 15 residues. DNA for the CDR3: TGTGCCAGCCGTTTACACAGGGGGCGCGGCCAGCCCCAGCATTTT. Translated, it gives CASRLHRGRGQPQHF.

The CDR3 sequence is CASSATVNTEAFF. Here the CDR3 DNA reads TGTGCCAGCAGTGCGACAGTGAACACTGAAGCTTTCTTT. The chain uses TRBV2 and TRBJ1-1, with D possibly TRBD1 on 5 matching bases. The germline V gene encodes CDR1 SNHLY and CDR2 FYNNEI. The V gene lost 4 bases and the J gene lost 0 bases, with 6 bases spanning the gap. This CDR3 is 13 amino acids long.

The J gene is TRBJ1-2, the V gene TRBV6-4, with a weak D call TRBD1 (5 bases). Germline V gene lookup returns CDR1 MRHNA and CDR2 SNTAGT. V was clipped by 0 bases and J by 6 bases, with 5 bases between them. CDR3 length: 12 residues. CDR3 in amino acids: CASSDSDNGYTF. The DNA for the CDR3 is TGTGCCAGCAGTGACTCGGACAATGGCTACACCTTC.

V is TRBV27 and J is TRBJ1-1; D gene ambiguous. Germline lookup yields CDR1 MNHEY and CDR2 SMNVEV (reference sequence). The V end was cut by 1 base, the J end by 4 bases, with 16 bases between. This CDR3 is 16 amino acids long. The CDR3 loop is CASSLFARGGVTEAFF. The CDR3 nucleotides are TGTGCCAGCAGTTTATTTGCCCGGGGTGGTGTCACTGAAGCTTTCTTT.

The genes are TRBV6-9 and TRBJ2-5; perhaps TRBD1 as D (7 bases). The germline V gene has CDR1 MNHGY and CDR2 SVAAGI. The CDR3 is made up of 11 amino acids. The V end lost 4 bases, the J end lost 9 bases, and 9 bases lay between the germline ends. CDR3 bases: TGTGCCAGCAGTTCCAGGGGGGCCCAGTACTTC. This codes for CASSSRGAQYF.

This clone was counted once. The rearrangement joins TRBV5-1 to TRBJ2-1; 12 bases match TRBD2. V shed 3 bases, J shed 7 bases, and the junction held 11 bases outside the gene matches. The CDR3 sequence is 17 residues long. The germline gives CDR1 SGHRS, CDR2 YFSETQ. The CDR3 DNA reads TGCGCCAGCAGCTCTACCCTCCTAGCGGGAGGGCCGAATGAGCAGTTCTTC. Protein product: CASSSTLLAGGPNEQFF.

The chain couples TRBV24-1 to TRBJ2-2; 13 positions match TRBD2. The V and J ends lost 4 bases and 7 bases, in that order; junction bases with no gene match: 2. The CDR3 loop spans 15 amino acids. Germline V gene sequence: CDR1 KGHDR, CDR2 SFDVKD. This CDR3 is CATSDRLAGGGELFF. CDR3 sequence (DNA): TGTGCCACCAGTGACAGACTAGCGGGAGGCGGGGAGCTGTTTTTT.

This clone occurred once. The rearrangement links TRBV18 to TRBJ1-1; tentative D call: TRBD1 (6 bases). The germline V gene has CDR1 KGHSH and CDR2 LQKENI. V was pared by 4 bases and J by 1 base, with 13 bases between. The CDR3 sequence is 15 residues long. The CDR3 nucleotides are TGTGCCAGCTCACTTTTCGGACAGACGAACACTGAAGCTTTCTTT. Translation gives CASSLFGQTNTEAFF.

This chain connects TRBV27 to TRBJ2-7, with TRBD1 identical over 7 bases. Per germline, CDR1 MNHEY and CDR2 SMNVEV (reference sequence). The CDR3 spans 13 residues. Trimming removed 8 bases from V and 7 bases from J; junction bases left unmatched: 11. CDR3 sequence (DNA): TGTGCCAGCGCTGGCGGGCCCAGGGGGGAGCAGTACTTC. Its translation is CASAGGPRGEQYF.